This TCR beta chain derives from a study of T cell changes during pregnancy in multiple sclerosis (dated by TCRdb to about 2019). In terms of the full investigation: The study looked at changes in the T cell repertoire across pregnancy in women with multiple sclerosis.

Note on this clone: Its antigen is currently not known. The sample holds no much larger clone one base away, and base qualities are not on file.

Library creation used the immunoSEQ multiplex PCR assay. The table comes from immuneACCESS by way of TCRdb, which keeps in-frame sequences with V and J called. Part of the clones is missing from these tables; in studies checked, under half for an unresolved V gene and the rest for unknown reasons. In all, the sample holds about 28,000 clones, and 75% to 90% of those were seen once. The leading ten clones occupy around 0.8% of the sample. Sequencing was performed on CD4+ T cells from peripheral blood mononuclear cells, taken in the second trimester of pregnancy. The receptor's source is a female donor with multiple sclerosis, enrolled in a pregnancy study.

The sequenced DNA: TGTGCCAGCAGTACCGGGACAGTATATTCACCCCTCCACTTT. The translation is CASSTGTVYSPLHF. The V and J genes are TRBV9 and TRBJ1-6, with 7 bases matching TRBD1. V loses 5 bases at its end and J loses 8 bases; junction bases beyond the gene matches: 7. CDR1 is given as SGDLS and CDR2 as YYNGEE, both from the germline V gene. The CDR3 covers 14 residues, taking in both the cysteine and the phenylalanine. Only the CDR3 DNA is retained, 42 bases long and in frame from the first base.